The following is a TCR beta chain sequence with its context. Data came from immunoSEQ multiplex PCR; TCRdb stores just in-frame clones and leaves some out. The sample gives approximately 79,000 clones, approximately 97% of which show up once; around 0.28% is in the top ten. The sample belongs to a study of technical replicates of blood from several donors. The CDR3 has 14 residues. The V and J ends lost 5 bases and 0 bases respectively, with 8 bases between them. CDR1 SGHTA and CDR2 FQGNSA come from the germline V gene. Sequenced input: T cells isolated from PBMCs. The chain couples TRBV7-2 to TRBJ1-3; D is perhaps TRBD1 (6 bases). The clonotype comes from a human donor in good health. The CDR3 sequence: CASSLTGSGNTIYF. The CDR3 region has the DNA TGTGCCAGCAGCCTGACAGGCTCTGGAAACACCATATATTTT. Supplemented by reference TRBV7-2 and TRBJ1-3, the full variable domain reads GAGVSQSPSNKVTEKGKDVELRCDPISGHTALYWYRQSLGQGLEFLIYFQGNSAPDKSGLPSDRFSAERTGGSVSTLTIQRTQQEDSAVYLCASSLTGSGNTIYFGEGSWLTVV.